One and the same sample provided the 2 T cell receptor beta chains below, sequenced in a study of cytomegalovirus exposure and HLA in healthy donors. Method: immunoSEQ multiplex PCR; TCRdb's copy keeps in-frame clones and lacks some. Counted here are about 250,000 clones, over 75% occurring once; the ten biggest clones make up 12%. Material for sequencing was PBMCs. The receptor set was obtained from a man younger than 35 in good health and CMV-seropositive.

The CDR3 protein is CASMGGQGARSYEQYF. In DNA form, the CDR3 reads TGTGCCAGCATGGGGGGACAGGGGGCGAGGTCCTACGAGCAGTACTTC. V and J are TRBV2 and TRBJ2-7; 12 bases are shared with TRBD1. Germline assignment: CDR1 SNHLY and CDR2 FYNNEI. This CDR3 region has 16 residues. V dropped 7 bases and J dropped 1; count of bases not matched to a gene: 8.

The gene calls are TRBV4-1 and TRBJ2-2; a weak D match, TRBD1 (6 bases). Germline lookup yields CDR1 MGHRA and CDR2 YSYEKL. There are 16 residues in the CDR3. Trimming shortened V by 3 bases and J by 0 bases, and 11 bases separated the two germline ends. The chain's CDR3 is CASSQKQGANTGELFF. CDR3 DNA sequence: TGCGCCAGCAGCCAGAAACAGGGAGCGAACACCGGGGAGCTGTTTTTT.